The rows below give T cell receptor beta chains drawn from one sample of a study of CD8+ T cells in alopecia areata. Libraries were prepared by immunoSEQ multiplex PCR; TCRdb keeps only in-frame clonotypes and omits some of them. Of 200,000 or so clones in the sample, approximately 53% were seen once. The sample consisted of CD8+ T cells sorted from blood. These TCRs come from a human donor in good health. Both conserved end residues are part of each CDR3. Each record gives: V gene, D gene, J gene, CDR3 length, clone size, CDR3 DNA, CDR3 protein. A D gene is named only where the DNA matches it firmly. Expanded clones are given a class, and other clones once, few, many or no size at all.

v_gene: TRBV6-5; d_gene: TRBD1; j_gene: TRBJ1-5; len: 15; abundance: .; CDR3nt: TGTGCCAGCACTCTCCACAGGGGTAGCAATCAGCCCCAGCATTTT; CDR3aa: CASTLHRGSNQPQHF
v_gene: TRBV27; d_gene: TRBD1; j_gene: TRBJ1-5; len: 14; abundance: .; CDR3nt: TGTGCCAGCAGTTACAGGACAGGCTATCAGCCCCAGCATTTT; CDR3aa: CASSYRTGYQPQHF
v_gene: TRBV7-9; d_gene: TRBD1; j_gene: TRBJ2-2; len: 15; abundance: .; CDR3nt: TGTGCCAGCAGCTTCGGCAGGGGGCCCGCCGGGGAGCTGTTTTTT; CDR3aa: CASSFGRGPAGELFF
v_gene: TRBV29-1; d_gene: TRBD1; j_gene: TRBJ2-2; len: 12; abundance: .; CDR3nt: TGCAGCGCGACAGGGGCCACCGGGGAGCTGTTTTTT; CDR3aa: CSATGATGELFF
v_gene: TRBV7-9; d_gene: .; j_gene: TRBJ2-7; len: 15; abundance: few; CDR3nt: TGTGCCAGCAGCTTTCCGGGCCCTCCGCTCTACGAGCAGTACTTC; CDR3aa: CASSFPGPPLYEQYF
v_gene: TRBV27; d_gene: .; j_gene: TRBJ1-2; len: 14; abundance: .; CDR3nt: TGTGCCAGCAGTTTAGGGGGATTTAACTATGGCTACACCTTC; CDR3aa: CASSLGGFNYGYTF
v_gene: TRBV11-2; d_gene: .; j_gene: TRBJ1-1; len: 12; abundance: once; CDR3nt: TGTGCCAGCAGCTTAGGACGTTTTGAAGCTTTCTTT; CDR3aa: CASSLGRFEAFF
v_gene: TRBV4-1; d_gene: TRBD1; j_gene: TRBJ2-3; len: 11; abundance: once; CDR3nt: TGCGCCACCCGACAGGGAGATACGCAGTATTTT; CDR3aa: CATRQGDTQYF
v_gene: TRBV11-2; d_gene: .; j_gene: TRBJ2-7; len: 12; abundance: .; CDR3nt: TGTGCCAGCCTCGGGGCGCAATACGAGCAGTACTTC; CDR3aa: CASLGAQYEQYF
v_gene: TRBV6-5; d_gene: .; j_gene: TRBJ1-2; len: 15; abundance: .; CDR3nt: TGTGCCAGCAGGGGTGTAGATGGGCCGCCCTATGGCTACACCTTC; CDR3aa: CASRGVDGPPYGYTF
v_gene: TRBV11-2; d_gene: TRBD1; j_gene: TRBJ1-5; len: 15; abundance: .; CDR3nt: TGTGCCAGCAGCTTAGATCCAGGGGGCGGTTGGCCCCAGCATTTT; CDR3aa: CASSLDPGGGWPQHF
v_gene: TRBV29-1; d_gene: .; j_gene: TRBJ1-1; len: 13; abundance: .; CDR3nt: TGCAGCGTTGAAGGGGGGCGCTCCGTTGAAGCTTTCTTT; CDR3aa: CSVEGGRSVEAFF
v_gene: TRBV29-1; d_gene: TRBD2; j_gene: TRBJ2-1; len: 15; abundance: .; CDR3nt: TGCAGCGTTCTACTAGCGGGGGGGTCCTACAATGAGCAGTTCTTC; CDR3aa: CSVLLAGGSYNEQFF
v_gene: TRBV30; d_gene: TRBD1; j_gene: TRBJ2-3; len: 16; abundance: .; CDR3nt: TGTGCCTGGAGTTTGACGGGGGACAGGGACACAGATACGCAGTATTTT; CDR3aa: CAWSLTGDRDTDTQYF
v_gene: TRBV2; d_gene: TRBD2; j_gene: TRBJ2-5; len: 15; abundance: .; CDR3nt: TGTGCCAGCACCAAAGCCGGGGGGTTCCAAGAGACCCAGTACTTC; CDR3aa: CASTKAGGFQETQYF
v_gene: TRBV4-1; d_gene: TRBD2; j_gene: TRBJ2-5; len: 16; abundance: .; CDR3nt: TGCGCCAGCAGCCAAAGGATAGCGGGGGATGGGGAGACCCAGTACTTC; CDR3aa: CASSQRIAGDGETQYF
v_gene: TRBV4-1; d_gene: TRBD2; j_gene: TRBJ2-1; len: 15; abundance: .; CDR3nt: TGCGCCAGCAGCCACGGAAGCGGGGGGTACAATGAGCAGTTCTTC; CDR3aa: CASSHGSGGYNEQFF
v_gene: TRBV6-5; d_gene: TRBD1; j_gene: TRBJ2-7; len: 15; abundance: .; CDR3nt: TGTGCCAGCAGTTACTCAGGGACAGGGGGCAACGAGCAGTACTTC; CDR3aa: CASSYSGTGGNEQYF
v_gene: TRBV13; d_gene: .; j_gene: TRBJ1-1; len: 13; abundance: .; CDR3nt: TGTGCCAGCAGCTCATCTGGGGGGGCTGAAGCTTTCTTT; CDR3aa: CASSSSGGAEAFF
v_gene: TRBV4-1; d_gene: TRBD1; j_gene: TRBJ1-1; len: 13; abundance: .; CDR3nt: TGCGCCAGCAGCCAAATGACAGGGGCACAAGCTTTCTTT; CDR3aa: CASSQMTGAQAFF
v_gene: TRBV4-1; d_gene: .; j_gene: TRBJ2-7; len: 14; abundance: .; CDR3nt: TGCGCCAGCAGCCTCCGGGCAGGGGTTTACGAGCAGTACTTC; CDR3aa: CASSLRAGVYEQYF
v_gene: TRBV19; d_gene: TRBD1; j_gene: TRBJ1-5; len: 15; abundance: few; CDR3nt: TGTGCCAGTACCCGGGACAGGGGGAGCAATCAGCCCCAGCATTTT; CDR3aa: CASTRDRGSNQPQHF
v_gene: TRBV5-6; d_gene: .; j_gene: TRBJ2-7; len: 14; abundance: .; CDR3nt: TGTGCCAGCAGGGAGGGAATTGGCTCCTACGAGCAGTACTTC; CDR3aa: CASREGIGSYEQYF
v_gene: TRBV4-2; d_gene: .; j_gene: TRBJ2-5; len: 16; abundance: .; CDR3nt: TGTGCCAGCAGCCAAGTTGCTCGGGGGGCGAGGGAGACCCAGTACTTC; CDR3aa: CASSQVARGARETQYF
v_gene: TRBV29-1; d_gene: .; j_gene: TRBJ1-1; len: 12; abundance: .; CDR3nt: TGCAGCGCTATTTCTACCGGCGCTGAAGCTTTCTTT; CDR3aa: CSAISTGAEAFF
v_gene: TRBV5-6; d_gene: TRBD1; j_gene: TRBJ1-1; len: 14; abundance: .; CDR3nt: TGTGCCAGCAGCTTGGTACAGGGGATCACTGAAGCTTTCTTT; CDR3aa: CASSLVQGITEAFF
v_gene: TRBV5-5; d_gene: TRBD2; j_gene: TRBJ2-1; len: 17; abundance: few; CDR3nt: TGTGCCAGCAGCTTGACTAGCGGGGGCTACTCCTACAATGAGCAGTTCTTC; CDR3aa: CASSLTSGGYSYNEQFF
v_gene: TRBV5-1; d_gene: .; j_gene: TRBJ1-2; len: 14; abundance: .; CDR3nt: TGCGCCAGCAGCTTGGTTTGGACCTTCTATGGCTACACCTTC; CDR3aa: CASSLVWTFYGYTF
v_gene: TRBV7-9; d_gene: TRBD1; j_gene: TRBJ1-1; len: 16; abundance: .; CDR3nt: TGTGCCAGCAGCTTAAACCTCCGACAGGGGGACACTGAAGCTTTCTTT; CDR3aa: CASSLNLRQGDTEAFF
v_gene: TRBV29-1; d_gene: .; j_gene: TRBJ2-2; len: 12; abundance: .; CDR3nt: TGCAGCGCCACACAGAACACCGGGGAGCTGTTTTTT; CDR3aa: CSATQNTGELFF
v_gene: TRBV29-1; d_gene: .; j_gene: TRBJ1-1; len: 14; abundance: once; CDR3nt: TGCAGCTCCGAGGCGGCAGGGGCCGACCCTGAAGCTTTCTTT; CDR3aa: CSSEAAGADPEAFF
v_gene: TRBV5-1; d_gene: TRBD2; j_gene: TRBJ2-2; len: 14; abundance: .; CDR3nt: TGCGCCAGCAGCTCCGAATCTAGCGGGGGGGAGCTGTTTTTT; CDR3aa: CASSSESSGGELFF
v_gene: TRBV5-4; d_gene: .; j_gene: TRBJ2-7; len: 13; abundance: once; CDR3nt: TGTGCCAGCAGCTTTTCCGGTTCCTACGAGCAGTACTTC; CDR3aa: CASSFSGSYEQYF
v_gene: TRBV11-2; d_gene: .; j_gene: TRBJ2-7; len: 13; abundance: .; CDR3nt: TGTGCCAGCAGCTTAACGACAGCATACGAGCAGTACTTC; CDR3aa: CASSLTTAYEQYF
v_gene: TRBV2; d_gene: TRBD2; j_gene: TRBJ2-4; len: 16; abundance: few; CDR3nt: TGTGCCAGCAGTGATGGACTCGGGGGGGAGGGAAACATTCAGTACTTC; CDR3aa: CASSDGLGGEGNIQYF
v_gene: TRBV7-2; d_gene: .; j_gene: TRBJ2-5; len: 11; abundance: .; CDR3nt: TGTGCCAGCAGCCTGGCGGGGACCCAGTACTTC; CDR3aa: CASSLAGTQYF
v_gene: TRBV4-1; d_gene: .; j_gene: TRBJ1-2; len: 14; abundance: few; CDR3nt: TGCGCCAGCAGCCAAGATGGGGGCAACTATGGCTACACCTTC; CDR3aa: CASSQDGGNYGYTF